One and the same sample provided the 28 T cell receptor beta chains below, sequenced in a study of post-analysis software for immune sequencing data. Findings and caveats of the study: Comparison of patients with controls showed about 5 TRBV segments more frequent in patients, TRBV5-6, TRBV5-1 and TRBV20-1 among them.

TCR beta libraries were prepared from cDNA with unique molecular identifiers. TCRdb fed the PCR reads into MiXCR, producing one record per CDR3 protein. The table records about 430,000 distinct CDR3 sequences, roughly 40% of them present only once. Their antigens remain unidentified. The sequencing sample was made of blood. The receptors shown here come from a girl under 10 years old with multiple sclerosis.

This clonotype was picked up a small number of times. The chain employs TRBV7-2 and TRBJ2-7; TRBD2 matches 12 bases. Germline V gives CDR1 SGHTA, CDR2 FQGNSA. The CDR3 covers 16 residues. J gave up 2 bases and V 5 bases, and 7 bases lay outside the gene matches. CDR3 in amino acids: CASSPIRLAGAYEQYF. In DNA form, the CDR3 reads TGTGCCAGCAGCCCAATTCGACTAGCGGGAGCCTACGAGCAGTACTTC.

This clonotype was observed a handful of times. One end of the junction fails to match germline, which may point to a read error. The chain employs TRBV5-1 and TRBJ2-7, with 10 bases that match TRBD2. This CDR3 has 15 residues. In germline, CDR1 is SGHRS, CDR2 YFSETQ. The CDR3, as DNA: TGTGCCAGCAGTCCGCTAGCGGGGGTGAACTACGAGCAGTACTTC. Translating gives CASSPLAGVNYEQYF.

This clonotype was found a few times. The DNA of the CDR3 is TGCAGCGCGGGAGCAGATACGCAGTATTTT. This gives the protein CSAGADTQYF. The chain couples TRBV20-1 to TRBJ2-3, with 7 nucleotides matching TRBD2. Germline V gene data show CDR1 as DFQATT and CDR2 as SNEGSKA (reference sequence). This CDR3 region has 10 residues.

This clonotype was seen a few times. This chain links TRBV12-3 or TRBV12-4 with TRBJ1-1; TRBD1 aligns across 8 bases. The CDR3 length is 15 residues. V lost 6 bases to trimming and J lost 1 base; unmatched junction nucleotides: 7. CDR3 in DNA: TGTGCCAGCAGGAAGACAGGGGTCCGGAACACTGAAGCTTTCTTT. Translation gives CASRKTGVRNTEAFF.

The chain uses TRBV20-1 and TRBJ2-1, with 11 nucleotides matching TRBD2. Per germline, CDR1 DFQATT and CDR2 SNEGSKA (reference sequence). The CDR3 contains 16 residues. The V and J ends lost 0 bases and 4 bases, in that order; junction bases with no gene match: 5. This CDR3 is CSARDRLAGTYNEQFF. The DNA of the CDR3 is TGCAGTGCTAGAGACCGACTAGCGGGAACGTACAATGAGCAGTTCTTC.

V gene TRBV6-5 combines with J gene TRBJ2-5, with 9 positions matching TRBD1. Losses at the gene ends were 6 bases for V and 5 bases for J; bases not matched to a gene: 10. The CDR3 extends over 15 amino acids. Germline lookup yields CDR1 MNHEY and CDR2 SVGAGI. The CDR3 protein is CASSPTGGRIETQYF. DNA for the CDR3: TGTGCCAGCAGCCCGACAGGGGGAAGGATCGAGACCCAGTACTTC.

This clonotype was recorded only once. The V and J genes are TRBV5-1 and TRBJ1-5, with D hard to call. V dropped 0 bases and J dropped 6 bases, with 10 bases sitting between them. Germline values: CDR1 SGHRS, CDR2 YFSETQ. There are 14 residues in the CDR3. DNA of the CDR3: TGCGCCAGCAGCTTGGAGCCGTTTACTCAGCCCCAGCATTTT. Amino acids: CASSLEPFTQPQHF.

This clonotype was detected only a few times. The V gene is TRBV20-1, the J gene TRBJ1-2; D remains ambiguous. This CDR3 has 13 amino acids. Germline V gives CDR1 DFQATT, CDR2 SNEGSKA (reference sequence). The V end was cut by 0 bases, the J end by 4 bases, with 9 bases between. The CDR3 DNA is TGCAGTGCTAGAGATGAGGCAGCCTATGGCTACACCTTC. The encoded protein is CSARDEAAYGYTF.

This chain joins TRBV15 and TRBJ2-3, with 9 bases matching TRBD1. The CDR3 runs to 18 residues. Germline CDR1 and CDR2: LNHNV and YYDKDF (reference sequence). V dropped 5 bases and J dropped 0; count of bases not matched to a gene: 12. The CDR3 is CATSSSTGGLVSTDTQYF. CDR3 nucleotides: TGTGCCACCAGCTCATCAACAGGGGGCTTAGTTAGCACAGATACGCAGTATTTT.

The DNA for the CDR3 is TGCGCCAGCAGCCAAGGCAGTTTCTGTGGCTACACCTTC. Protein product: CASSQGSFCGYTF. This chain connects TRBV4-3 to TRBJ1-2; D is unclear. In germline, CDR1 is LGHNA, CDR2 YSLEER. CDR3 length equals 13 residues. V shed 1 base and J shed 7 bases, with 10 bases lying between them.

The chain carries TRBV18 and TRBJ1-2; a possible D gene is TRBD1 (5 bases). This CDR3 contains 16 residues. V lost 1 base and J 0 bases, leaving 12 bases between the germline ends. CDR1 is KGHSH, CDR2 LQKENI, per germline. CDR3 in DNA: TGTGCCAGCTCACCACAAACAGGCGTCGCTAACTATGGCTACACCTTC. Protein: CASSPQTGVANYGYTF.

This clonotype was detected a few times. Compared with germline, one end of the junction differs, possibly owing to a read error. This chain joins TRBV5-1 and TRBJ2-5; 7 nucleotides line up with TRBD1. The DNA end lines up better with TRBJ2-7; the J call may be wrong. The CDR3 has 14 residues. In germline, CDR1 is SGHRS, CDR2 YFSETQ. CDR3 nucleotides: TGCGCCGGCAGCCCCGGGACAGAGATCCACGAGCAGTACTTC. Encoded protein: CAGSPGTEIHEQYF.

The chain employs TRBV12-3 or TRBV12-4 and TRBJ2-7; weak D call: TRBD1 (5 bases). The CDR3 extends over 15 amino acids. V lost 5 bases to trimming and J lost 2 bases, with 16 bases between them. CDR3 sequence: CASSLSDTETYEQYF. DNA for the CDR3: TGTGCCAGCAGTCTCTCGGACACGGAAACCTACGAGCAGTACTTC.

The sample holds a few counts of this clonotype. The genes are TRBV7-2 and TRBJ2-7; D not certain. V lost 5 bases and J lost 6, with 20 bases in between. This CDR3 has 15 residues. Germline V gives CDR1 SGHTA, CDR2 FQGNSA. For the CDR3, the DNA is TGTGCCAGCAGCACGGGTCATCGCCCGAGTATCGAGCAGTACTTC. Encoded protein: CASSTGHRPSIEQYF.

This clonotype came up a few times. For the CDR3, the DNA is TGCAGCGTTGGGGTGACAGGGGGCTCTGGGGCCAACGTCCTGACTTTC. This encodes CSVGVTGGSGANVLTF. The rearrangement links TRBV29-1 to TRBJ2-6; 9 bases map to TRBD1. CDR3 length: 16 residues. The V segment lost 4 bases and the J segment 0 bases; nucleotides outside the gene matches: 4. CDR1 SQVTM and CDR2 ANQGSEA come from the germline V gene.

V gene TRBV20-1 combines with J gene TRBJ2-1, with TRBD2 matching over 7 bases. V was pared by 0 bases and J by 3 bases, with 5 bases of the junction left unmatched. The CDR3 contains 15 residues. CDR1 is DFQATT, CDR2 SNEGSKA, per germline (reference sequence). CDR3 loop: CSAREMTSLYNEQFF. DNA for the CDR3: TGCAGTGCTAGAGAAATGACTAGCCTCTACAATGAGCAGTTCTTC.

This clonotype turned up a few times. This chain links TRBV6-5 with TRBJ2-5; TRBD1 is a possible D gene (6 bases). Germline V gene sequence: CDR1 MNHEY, CDR2 SVGAGI. The CDR3 contains 15 residues. Deletions cut 5 bases from V and 9 bases from J, with 22 bases between. Written as DNA, the CDR3 is TGTGCCAGCAGTCCTACTCTCGTGGGCCCAGGGGCCCAGTACTTC. As protein: CASSPTLVGPGAQYF.

The V gene is TRBV28, the J gene TRBJ2-7; D ambiguous. Deletions cut 1 base from V and 3 bases from J, with 7 bases between. This CDR3 region has 13 residues. Per germline, CDR1 MDHEN and CDR2 SYDVKM. The CDR3 DNA is TGTGCCAGCAGTTTATCACTTCTCTACGAGCAGTACTTC. Protein sequence: CASSLSLLYEQYF.

The rearrangement links TRBV14 to TRBJ2-5; tentatively, D is TRBD2 (5 bases). The assigned J gene may be wrong: the sequence end matches TRBJ2-7 better. This CDR3 region has 15 residues. The germline CDR1 and CDR2 sequences are SGHDN and FVKESK. For the CDR3, the DNA is TGTGCCAGCAGCCAAGATCTTAGAGGGTACCACGAGCAGTACTTC. It encodes CASSQDLRGYHEQYF.

This chain uses TRBV5-5 with TRBJ1-4; D uncertain. Trimming took off 3 bases at V and 0 bases at J, with 12 bases between the two ends. Germline CDR1 is SGHKS and CDR2 is YYEKEE (reference sequence). CDR3 length equals 16 residues. The CDR3 DNA follows: TGTGCCAGCAGCTCCAGGAGTCACGCAACTAATGAAAAACTGTTTTTT. It translates to CASSSRSHATNEKLFF.

The chain employs TRBV4-2 and TRBJ1-4; D ambiguous. V dropped 3 bases and J dropped 4 bases, with 3 bases sitting between them. Germline lookup yields CDR1 LGHNA and CDR2 YNFKEQ. This CDR3 contains 12 residues. Here the CDR3 reads CASSHSNEKLFF. Written as DNA, the CDR3 is TGTGCCAGCAGCCACAGTAATGAAAAACTGTTTTTT.

The sample holds a few counts of this clonotype. V gene TRBV10-3 combines with J gene TRBJ2-1; D possibly corresponds to TRBD1 (5 bases). There are 17 residues in the CDR3. Germline V lookup: CDR1 ENHRY, CDR2 SYGVKD. Between the trimmed V and J ends, which lost 0 bases and 2 bases, there was a span of 14 bases. The CDR3 nucleotides read TGTGCCATCAGTGAGTCTAAGCAGGGATTTCCCTACAATGAGCAGTTCTTC. This encodes CAISESKQGFPYNEQFF.

This chain joins TRBV9 and TRBJ1-5; D is unresolved. V lost 1 base to trimming and J lost 3 bases, with 5 bases between them. Germline V gene lookup returns CDR1 SGDLS and CDR2 YYNGEE. CDR3 length: 13 amino acids. Here the CDR3 DNA reads TGTGCCAGCAGCGTACATCTCAATCAGCCCCAGCATTTT. This sequence encodes CASSVHLNQPQHF.

The rearrangement uses TRBV7-9 and TRBJ2-1; TRBD2 agrees at 7 bases. The length of the CDR3 is 16 residues. V was clipped by 0 bases and J by 7 bases; unmatched bases: 9. Germline V gene data show CDR1 as SEHNR and CDR2 as FQNEAQ (reference sequence). The CDR3 sequence is CASSLARSGMSNEQFF. The CDR3 region has the DNA TGTGCCAGCAGCTTAGCGAGGAGCGGGATGTCGAATGAGCAGTTCTTC.

Points on this clonotype: A junction boundary mismatches the germline segment, possibly from a read error. The genes are TRBV29-1 and TRBJ2-1, with D possibly TRBD2 on 6 matching bases. Germline CDR1 SQVTM, CDR2 ANQGSEA. There are 16 residues in the CDR3. CDR3 amino acids: CGVEGRSGRAYNEQFF. The CDR3 region has the DNA TGCGGCGTTGAAGGCCGGAGCGGGCGGGCCTACAATGAGCAGTTCTTC.

This chain links TRBV7-2 with TRBJ2-5; D may be TRBD1 (6 bases). The CDR3 has 14 residues. Germline assignment: CDR1 SGHTA and CDR2 FQGNSA. V lost 5 bases and J 4 bases, leaving 14 bases between the germline ends. CDR3 DNA sequence: TGTGCCAGCAGCCCTAGGGGGTTCCGAGAGACCCAGTACTTC. Translation: CASSPRGFRETQYF.

CDR3 sequence (DNA): TGTGCCAGCAGTTACGGCCCCGGGACAGGGGTAGACAATGAGCAGTTCTTC. It is translated as CASSYGPGTGVDNEQFF. This sequence joins TRBV6-2 or TRBV6-3 and TRBJ2-1, with TRBD1 matching over 10 bases. V gave up 2 bases and J gave up 5 bases; unmatched junction bases: 9. Germline V gene data show CDR1 as MNHEY and CDR2 as SVGEGT. CDR3 size: 17 residues.

The J gene is TRBJ1-1, the V gene TRBV5-1, with a weak D call TRBD1 (6 bases). The CDR3 totals 15 residues. CDR1 and CDR2 (germline): SGHRS, YFSETQ. With 4 bases removed from V and 5 bases from J, the gap between germline ends came to 18 bases. CDR3 in amino acids: CASSPRGKGLTEAFF. Written as DNA, the CDR3 is TGCGCCAGCAGCCCAAGGGGGAAAGGACTTACTGAAGCTTTCTTT.